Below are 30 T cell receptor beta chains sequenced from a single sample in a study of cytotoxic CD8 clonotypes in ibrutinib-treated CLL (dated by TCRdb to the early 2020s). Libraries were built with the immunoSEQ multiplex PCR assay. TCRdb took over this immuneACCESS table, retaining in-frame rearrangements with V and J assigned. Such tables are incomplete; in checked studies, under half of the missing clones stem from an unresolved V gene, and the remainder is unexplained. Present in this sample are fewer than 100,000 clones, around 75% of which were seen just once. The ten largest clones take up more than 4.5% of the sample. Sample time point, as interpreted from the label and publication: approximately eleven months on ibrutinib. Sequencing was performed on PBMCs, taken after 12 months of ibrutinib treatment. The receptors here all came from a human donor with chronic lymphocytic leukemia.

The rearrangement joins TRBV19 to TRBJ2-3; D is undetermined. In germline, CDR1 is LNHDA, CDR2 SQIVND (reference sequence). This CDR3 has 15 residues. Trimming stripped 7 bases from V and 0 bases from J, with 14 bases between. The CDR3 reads CASTQRAGSTDTQYF. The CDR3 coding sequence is TGTGCCAGTACCCAGCGCGCAGGTAGCACAGATACGCAGTATTTT.

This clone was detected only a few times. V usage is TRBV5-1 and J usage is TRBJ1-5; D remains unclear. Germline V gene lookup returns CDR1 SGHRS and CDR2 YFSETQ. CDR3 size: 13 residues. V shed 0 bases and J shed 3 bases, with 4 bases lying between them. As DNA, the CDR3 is TGCGCCAGCAGCTTGGGTGCCAATCAGCCCCAGCATTTT. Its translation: CASSLGANQPQHF.

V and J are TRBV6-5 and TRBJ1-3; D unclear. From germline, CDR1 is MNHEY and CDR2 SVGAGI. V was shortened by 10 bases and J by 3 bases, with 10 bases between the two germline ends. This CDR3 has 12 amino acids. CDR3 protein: CATLGSGNTIYF. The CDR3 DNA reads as TGTGCCACCCTAGGGAGTGGAAACACCATATATTTT.

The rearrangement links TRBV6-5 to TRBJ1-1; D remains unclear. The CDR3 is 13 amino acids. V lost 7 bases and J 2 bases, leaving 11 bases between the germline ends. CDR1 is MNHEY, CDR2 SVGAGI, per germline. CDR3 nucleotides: TGTGCCAGCAACCCTGAGGCCAACACTGAAGCTTTCTTT. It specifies CASNPEANTEAFF.

The CDR3 nucleotides read TGTGCCAGCAGTTCCTCACAGGGGGCCGGGTATGGCTACACCTTC. Translating it yields CASSSSQGAGYGYTF. The chain couples TRBV6-6 to TRBJ1-2; TRBD1 matches 9 bases. V shed 4 bases and J 5 bases; nucleotides not matched to a gene: 8. The CDR3 contains 15 residues. The germline V gene encodes CDR1 MNHNY and CDR2 SVGAGI (reference sequence).

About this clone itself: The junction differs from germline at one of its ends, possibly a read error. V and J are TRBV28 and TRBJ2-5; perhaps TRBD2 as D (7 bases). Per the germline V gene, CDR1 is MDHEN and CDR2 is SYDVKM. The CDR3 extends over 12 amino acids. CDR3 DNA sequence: TGTGCCAGCAGTTTAGAGTGGGGGGGCAGGGACTTC. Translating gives CASSLEWGGRDF.

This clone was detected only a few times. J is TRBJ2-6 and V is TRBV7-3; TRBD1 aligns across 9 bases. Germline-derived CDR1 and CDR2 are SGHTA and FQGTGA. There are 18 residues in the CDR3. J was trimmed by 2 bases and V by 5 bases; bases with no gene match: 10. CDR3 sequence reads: CASSERGQGWAGANVLTF. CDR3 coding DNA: TGTGCCAGCAGCGAGCGGGGACAGGGTTGGGCTGGGGCCAACGTCCTGACTTTC.

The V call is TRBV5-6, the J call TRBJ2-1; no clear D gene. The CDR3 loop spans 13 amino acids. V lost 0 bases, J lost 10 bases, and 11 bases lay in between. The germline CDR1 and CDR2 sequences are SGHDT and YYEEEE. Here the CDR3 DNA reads TGTGCCAGCAGCTTGGCCGTGTCCGGCGAGCAGTTCTTC. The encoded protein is CASSLAVSGEQFF.

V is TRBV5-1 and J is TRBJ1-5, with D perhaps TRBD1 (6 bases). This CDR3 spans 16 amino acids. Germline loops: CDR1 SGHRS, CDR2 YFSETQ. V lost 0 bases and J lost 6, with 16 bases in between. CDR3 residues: CASSLGSGGAGQPQHF. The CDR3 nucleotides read TGCGCCAGCAGCTTGGGTTCCGGGGGCGCGGGTCAGCCCCAGCATTTT.

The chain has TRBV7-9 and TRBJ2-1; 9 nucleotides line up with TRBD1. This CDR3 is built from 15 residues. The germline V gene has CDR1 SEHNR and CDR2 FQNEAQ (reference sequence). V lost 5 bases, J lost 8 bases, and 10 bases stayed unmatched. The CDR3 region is CASSAADRGLDEQFF. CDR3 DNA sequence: TGTGCCAGCAGCGCAGCGGACAGGGGCCTGGATGAGCAGTTCTTC.

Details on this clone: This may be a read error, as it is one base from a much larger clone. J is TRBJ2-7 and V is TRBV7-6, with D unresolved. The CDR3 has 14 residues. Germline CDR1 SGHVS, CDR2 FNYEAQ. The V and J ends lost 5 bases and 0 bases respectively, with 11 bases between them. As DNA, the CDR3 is TGTGCCAGCAGCCTAAGGGTGGACTCCTACGAGCAGTACTTC. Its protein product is CASSLRVDSYEQYF.

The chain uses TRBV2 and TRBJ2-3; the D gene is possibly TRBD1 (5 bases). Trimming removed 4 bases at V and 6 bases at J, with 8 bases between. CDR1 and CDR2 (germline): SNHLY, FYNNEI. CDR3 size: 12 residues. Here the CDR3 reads CASSGGGDTQYF. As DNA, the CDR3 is TGTGCCAGCAGTGGGGGCGGTGATACGCAGTATTTT. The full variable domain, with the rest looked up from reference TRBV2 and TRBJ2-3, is EPEVTQTPSHQVTQMGQEVILRCVPISNHLYFYWYRQILGQKVEFLVSFYNNEISEKSEIFDDQFSVERPDGSNFTLKIRSTKLEDSAMYFCASSGGGDTQYFGPGTRLTVL.

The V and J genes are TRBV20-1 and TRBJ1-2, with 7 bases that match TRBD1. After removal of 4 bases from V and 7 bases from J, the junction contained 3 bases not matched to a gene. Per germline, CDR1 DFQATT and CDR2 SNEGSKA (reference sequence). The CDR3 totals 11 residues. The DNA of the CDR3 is TGCAGTGCTATCACAGGGGCTGGCTACACCTTC. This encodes CSAITGAGYTF.

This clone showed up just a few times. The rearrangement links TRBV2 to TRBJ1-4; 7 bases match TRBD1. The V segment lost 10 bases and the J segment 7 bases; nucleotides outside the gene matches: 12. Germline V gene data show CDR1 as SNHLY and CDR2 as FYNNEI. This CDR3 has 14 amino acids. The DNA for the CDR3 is TGTGCCAACGGGGAGGGGGCATCGAGTGAAAAACTGTTTTTT. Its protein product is CANGEGASSEKLFF.

Here the CDR3 DNA reads TGTGCCAGCAGTCCCCCCAGGGGGGTCACTGAAGCTTTCTTT. This codes for CASSPPRGVTEAFF. This rearrangement joins TRBV6-5 to TRBJ1-1; 7 bases agree with TRBD1. The CDR3 has 14 residues. The germline V gene has CDR1 MNHEY and CDR2 SVGAGI. J was trimmed by 4 bases and V by 5 bases; bases with no gene match: 7.

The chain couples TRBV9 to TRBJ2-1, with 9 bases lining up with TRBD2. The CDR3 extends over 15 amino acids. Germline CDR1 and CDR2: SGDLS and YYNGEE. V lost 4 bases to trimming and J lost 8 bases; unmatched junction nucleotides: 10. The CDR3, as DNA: TGTGCCAGCAGCAAGGGACTAGCAGTCACGGATGAGCAGTTCTTC. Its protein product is CASSKGLAVTDEQFF.

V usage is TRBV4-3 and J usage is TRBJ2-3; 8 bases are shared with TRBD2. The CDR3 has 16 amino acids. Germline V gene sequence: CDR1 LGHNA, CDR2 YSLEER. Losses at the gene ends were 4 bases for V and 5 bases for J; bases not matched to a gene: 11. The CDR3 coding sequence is TGCGCCAGCAGCCCTGGGGCGGGGGGCGGTGGAGATACGCAGTATTTT. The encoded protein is CASSPGAGGGGDTQYF.

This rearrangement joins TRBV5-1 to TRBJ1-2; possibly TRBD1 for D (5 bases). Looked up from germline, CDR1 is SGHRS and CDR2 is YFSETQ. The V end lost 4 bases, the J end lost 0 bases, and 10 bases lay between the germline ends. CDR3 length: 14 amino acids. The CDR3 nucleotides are TGCGCCAGCAGCCCGGGACCAGCTAACTATGGCTACACCTTC. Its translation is CASSPGPANYGYTF.

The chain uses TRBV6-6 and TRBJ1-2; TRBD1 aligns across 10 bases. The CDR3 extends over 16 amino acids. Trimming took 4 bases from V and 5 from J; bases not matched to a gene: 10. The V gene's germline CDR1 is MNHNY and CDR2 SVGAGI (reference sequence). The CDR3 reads CASSLSPDRGGYGYTF. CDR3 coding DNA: TGTGCCAGCAGTTTGAGCCCGGACAGGGGGGGGTATGGCTACACCTTC.

CDR3 region: CASSSSTGGEQYF. CDR3 in DNA: TGTGCCAGCAGCTCCTCCACAGGGGGCGAGCAGTACTTC. This rearrangement joins TRBV7-3 to TRBJ2-7, with 8 bases matching TRBD1. J was trimmed by 6 bases and V by 4 bases; bases with no gene match: 5. The CDR3 has 13 amino acids. Germline CDR1 is SGHTA and CDR2 is FQGTGA. Complete variable domain (other parts from reference TRBV7-3 and TRBJ2-7): GAGVSQTPSNKVTEKGKYVELRCDPISGHTALYWYRQSLGQGPEFLIYFQGTGAADDSGLPNDRFFAVRPEGSVSTLKIQRTERGDSAVYLCASSSSTGGEQYFGPGTRLTVT.

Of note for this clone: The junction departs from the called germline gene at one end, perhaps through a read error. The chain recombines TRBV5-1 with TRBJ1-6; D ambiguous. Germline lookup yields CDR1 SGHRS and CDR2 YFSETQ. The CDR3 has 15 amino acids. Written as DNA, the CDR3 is TGCGCCAGCAGATTGGGAAGGATCTATAATTCACCCCTCCACTTT. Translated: CASRLGRIYNSPLHF.

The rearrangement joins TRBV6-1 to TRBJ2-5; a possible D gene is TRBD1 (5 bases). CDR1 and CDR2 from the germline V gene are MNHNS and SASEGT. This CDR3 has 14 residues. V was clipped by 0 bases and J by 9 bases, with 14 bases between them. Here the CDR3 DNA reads TGTGCCAGCAGTGAAGCGACAGCCGTTGAGGCCCAGTACTTC. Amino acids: CASSEATAVEAQYF.

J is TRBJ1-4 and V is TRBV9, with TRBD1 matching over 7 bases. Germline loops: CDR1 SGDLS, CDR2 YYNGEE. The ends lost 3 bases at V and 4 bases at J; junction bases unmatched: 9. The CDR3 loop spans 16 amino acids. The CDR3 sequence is CASSGPRGSSNEKLFF. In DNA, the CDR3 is TGTGCCAGCAGCGGACCCAGGGGGTCGAGTAATGAAAAACTGTTTTTT.

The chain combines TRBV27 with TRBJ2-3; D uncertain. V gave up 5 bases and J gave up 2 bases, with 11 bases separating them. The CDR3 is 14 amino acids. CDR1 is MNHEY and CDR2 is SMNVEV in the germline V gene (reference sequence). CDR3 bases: TGTGCCAGCAGTCCCACCCCGAACACAGATACGCAGTATTTT. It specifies CASSPTPNTDTQYF.

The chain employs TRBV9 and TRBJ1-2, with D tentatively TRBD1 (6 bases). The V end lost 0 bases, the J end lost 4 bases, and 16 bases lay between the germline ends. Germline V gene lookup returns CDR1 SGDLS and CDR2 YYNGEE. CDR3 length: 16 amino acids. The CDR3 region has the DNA TGTGCCAGCAGCGTAGGGGGGGCCTCGGACTTCTATGGCTACACCTTC. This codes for CASSVGGASDFYGYTF.

The CDR3 DNA sequence: TGTGCCAGCAGCCGTCGGGGACAGGTCCCCTACGAGCAGTACTTC. This gives the protein CASSRRGQVPYEQYF. J is TRBJ2-7 and V is TRBV7-2; TRBD1 matches at 8 bases. The junction had 8 bases not matched to a gene; V was cut back by 5 bases and J by 2 bases. This CDR3 is built from 15 residues. CDR1 is SGHTA and CDR2 is FQGNSA in the germline V gene.

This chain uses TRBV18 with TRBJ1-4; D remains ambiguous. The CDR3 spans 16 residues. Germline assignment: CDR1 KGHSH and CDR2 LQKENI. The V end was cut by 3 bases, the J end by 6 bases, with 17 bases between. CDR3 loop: CASSPNANGLDEKLFF. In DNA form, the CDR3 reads TGTGCCAGCTCACCGAATGCAAACGGTTTGGATGAAAAACTGTTTTTT.

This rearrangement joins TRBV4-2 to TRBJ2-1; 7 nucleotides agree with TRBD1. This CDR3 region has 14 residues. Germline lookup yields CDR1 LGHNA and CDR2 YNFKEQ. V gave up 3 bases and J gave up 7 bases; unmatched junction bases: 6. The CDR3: CASSHGQVANEQFF. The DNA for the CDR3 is TGTGCCAGCAGCCACGGACAGGTAGCGAATGAGCAGTTCTTC.

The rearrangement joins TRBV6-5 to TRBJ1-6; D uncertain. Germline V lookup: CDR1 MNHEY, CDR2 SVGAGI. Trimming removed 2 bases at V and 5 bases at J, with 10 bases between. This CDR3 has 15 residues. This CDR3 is CASSYRALNNSPLHF. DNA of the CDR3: TGTGCCAGCAGTTACCGAGCCCTTAATAATTCACCCCTCCACTTT.

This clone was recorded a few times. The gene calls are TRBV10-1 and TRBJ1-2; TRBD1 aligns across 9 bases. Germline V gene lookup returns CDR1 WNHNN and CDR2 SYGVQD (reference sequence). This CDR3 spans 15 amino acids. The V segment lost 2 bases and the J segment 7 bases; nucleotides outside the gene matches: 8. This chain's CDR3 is CASSERDRATSGYTF. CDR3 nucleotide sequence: TGCGCCAGCAGTGAGCGGGACAGGGCTACTAGTGGCTACACCTTC.